The sequence of this T cell receptor beta chain was determined in a study of blood T cell repertoires in COVID-19. Looking at the study overall: COVID-19 samples from acute and convalescent phases originated in the United States, Italy and Spain. PBMCs, B-cell-depleted T cells, or T cells were the source of the cDNA or gDNA that made up the material.

In the original workflow: Amplification of reference gene primers provided the estimated nucleated cell counts. Assay: immunoSEQ multiplex PCR; the TCRdb copy retains only in-frame clones and omits some. Clonal size and the V and J genes are those of that table, whereas D and trimming came from the DNA. The sample carries around 160,000 clones, 80% to 90% recorded once. Germline CDR1 SGDLS, CDR2 YYNGEE. This CDR3 is built from 16 residues. Trimming removed 4 bases from V and 2 bases from J, with 13 bases in between. Sequenced sample: peripheral blood. V usage is TRBV9 and J usage is TRBJ2-6, with D possibly being TRBD2 (5 bases). The TCR originated in a human donor with acute or convalescent COVID-19. The donor label of this sample is uncertain. CDR3 DNA sequence: TGTGCCAGCAGCCCATCCGGGAACGCTGGGGCCAACGTCCTGACTTTC. This sequence encodes CASSPSGNAGANVLTF.